This T cell receptor beta chain appears in the sequencing data of a study of CD8+ T cells in alopecia areata. Treatment defined: oral pan-JAK inhibitor, 5-10 mg twice daily. Germline CDR1 and CDR2: GTSNPN and SVGIG (reference sequence). V was shortened by 0 bases and J by 4 bases, with 13 bases between the two germline ends. CDR3 length equals 14 residues. cDNA reverse transcribed from extracted RNA served as the sequencing template. The assay was immunoSEQ multiplex PCR, and TCRdb's table has in-frame clones only and misses some. The sample consists of 200,000 to 250,000 clones, approximately 57% of them appearing once.

Sequencing used CD4+ T cells sorted from blood, obtained at week 4, from a patient treated with tofacitinib. The TCR originated in a human donor with alopecia areata. The rearrangement links TRBV30 to TRBJ2-7; D might be TRBD1 or TRBD2, each matching 6 bases. In DNA, the CDR3 is TGTGCCTGGAGTGTAGGGGGGTCTGGATACGAGCAGTACTTC. Protein product: CAWSVGGSGYEQYF.